This entry lists 16 T cell receptor beta chains sequenced from one sample in a study of blood T cell repertoires in COVID-19. Sequenced by immunoSEQ multiplex PCR; TCRdb stores in-frame clones only, minus some. The data contain around 130,000 clones, approximately 90% of them singletons. Sequences were obtained from peripheral blood. All receptors come from a man between 50 and 59 years old with active or convalescent COVID-19.

This sequence joins TRBV9 and TRBJ2-2, with 7 positions matching TRBD1. The V gene end was trimmed by 6 bases and the J gene end by 8 bases; junction bases not matched to a gene: 7. The germline gives CDR1 SGDLS, CDR2 YYNGEE. The CDR3 is 13 amino acids. CDR3 bases: TGTGCCAGCAACAAACAGGGGCGGGGGGAGCTGTTTTTT. Protein sequence: CASNKQGRGELFF.

This chain uses TRBV5-1 with TRBJ2-7; 8 positions match TRBD1. This CDR3 comprises 16 residues. V trimming: 6 bases; J trimming: 2 bases; junction bases outside the gene matches: 13. Per germline, CDR1 SGHRS and CDR2 YFSETQ. The CDR3 loop is CASTDPPGQATYEQYF. In DNA form, the CDR3 reads TGCGCCAGCACCGATCCACCGGGACAGGCCACCTACGAGCAGTACTTC. The full variable domain, in which reference TRBV5-1 and TRBJ2-7 provide the parts outside the CDR3, is KAGVTQTPRYLIKTRGQQVTLSCSPISGHRSVSWYQQTPGQGLQFLFEYFSETQRNKGNFPGRFSGRQFSNSRSEMNVSTLELGDSALYLCASTDPPGQATYEQYFGPGTRLTVT.

This clone appeared once. The J gene is TRBJ1-6, the V gene TRBV7-9; 7 bases align to TRBD1. CDR1 and CDR2 (germline): SEHNR, FQNEAQ (reference sequence). V trimming: 5 bases; J trimming: 8 bases; junction bases outside the gene matches: 18. The CDR3 loop spans 18 amino acids. The CDR3 here is CASSPLRDRALGDSPLHF. The DNA of the CDR3 is TGTGCCAGCAGCCCCCTCCGAGACAGGGCGCTCGGGGATTCACCCCTCCACTTT.

This clone appeared a few times. The J gene is TRBJ2-2, the V gene TRBV18; D is possibly TRBD1 (5 bases). The CDR3 contains 17 residues. CDR1 is KGHSH and CDR2 is LQKENI in the germline V gene. V lost 5 bases and J lost 1, with 17 bases in between. This CDR3 reads CASSKPWAGMNTGELFF. For the CDR3, the DNA is TGTGCCAGCTCAAAACCGTGGGCAGGGATGAACACCGGGGAGCTGTTTTTT.

The J gene is TRBJ1-1, the V gene TRBV12-3 or TRBV12-4; D gene uncertain. The V and J ends lost 5 bases and 6 bases respectively, with 13 bases between them. The CDR3 covers 13 residues. The CDR3 sequence: CASSKGELPEAFF. The CDR3 nucleotides are TGTGCCAGCAGTAAAGGAGAGCTCCCTGAAGCTTTCTTT.

This clone was seen only a few times. The rearrangement joins TRBV6-5 to TRBJ2-7; no definite D call. Trimming took off 5 bases at V and 4 bases at J, with 15 bases between the two ends. CDR3 length equals 14 residues. In germline, CDR1 is MNHEY, CDR2 SVGAGI. For the CDR3, the DNA is TGTGCCAGCAGTCCGTTGGGCCCTGGGTACGAGCAGTACTTC. Protein sequence: CASSPLGPGYEQYF.

In nucleotides, the CDR3 is TGTGCCAGCAGCCTCACCGGGACTAGCGGATTGACAGGTACAGATACGCAGTATTTT. Encoded protein: CASSLTGTSGLTGTDTQYF. This chain connects TRBV3-1 (or the pseudogene TRBV3-2) to TRBJ2-3; 11 nucleotides align to TRBD2. Per the germline V gene, CDR1 is LGHDT and CDR2 is YNNKEL (reference sequence). The CDR3 is made up of 19 amino acids. V shed 4 bases, J shed 3 bases, and the junction held 15 bases outside the gene matches.

V is TRBV11-3 and J is TRBJ2-5; 7 bases line up with TRBD1. The V segment lost 3 bases and the J segment 9 bases; nucleotides outside the gene matches: 10. This CDR3 has 14 residues. Germline assignment: CDR1 SGHNT and CDR2 YENEEA. The CDR3 here is CASSLNRGSLAQYF. CDR3 coding DNA: TGTGCCAGCAGCTTGAACAGGGGTTCATTGGCCCAGTACTTC.

The chain employs TRBV5-6 and TRBJ1-4, with TRBD1 as a possible D gene (6 bases). Germline V lookup: CDR1 SGHDT, CDR2 YYEEEE. The V and J ends lost 4 bases and 7 bases respectively, with 20 bases between them. The CDR3 extends over 16 amino acids. The CDR3 region is CASSLGTPDRGEKLFF. The CDR3 DNA reads as TGTGCCAGCAGCCTGGGGACACCAGACCGCGGTGAAAAACTGTTTTTT.

The CDR3 loop is CASSTAPTGTQETQYF. The CDR3 DNA reads TGTGCCAGTAGTACAGCCCCGACAGGGACCCAAGAGACCCAGTACTTC. The rearrangement links TRBV19 to TRBJ2-5; 7 nucleotides line up with TRBD1. V dropped 4 bases and J dropped 1; count of bases not matched to a gene: 9. The CDR3 is made up of 16 amino acids. Germline CDR1 LNHDA, CDR2 SQIVND (reference sequence).

The chain couples TRBV5-4 to TRBJ1-6, with a possible D match to TRBD1 (6 bases). V lost 9 bases, J lost 8 bases, and 18 bases lay in between. CDR1 and CDR2 from the germline V gene are SGHNT and YYREEE (reference sequence). The CDR3 length is 14 residues. This CDR3 reads CANFIQGIDSPLHF. The CDR3 nucleotides are TGTGCCAATTTTATACAGGGCATAGATTCACCCCTCCACTTT.

V gene TRBV7-6 combines with J gene TRBJ1-1; D possibly corresponds to TRBD1 (6 bases). This CDR3 comprises 13 residues. The germline V gene encodes CDR1 SGHVS and CDR2 FNYEAQ. Trimming pared 5 bases from V and 4 bases from J, leaving 11 bases between. The chain's CDR3 is CASSQGQGTEAFF. The CDR3 DNA reads TGTGCCAGCAGCCAGGGGCAGGGCACTGAAGCTTTCTTT.

This chain links TRBV3-1 (or the pseudogene TRBV3-2) with TRBJ1-6; 8 bases map to TRBD1. This CDR3 comprises 15 residues. Germline values: CDR1 LGHDT, CDR2 YNNKEL (reference sequence). Germline trimming cut 3 bases from V and 10 bases from J; bases unmatched to any gene: 8. CDR3 sequence: CASSQVDRGGSPLHF. CDR3 nucleotides: TGTGCCAGCAGCCAGGTAGACAGGGGAGGGTCACCCCTCCACTTT.

The chain combines TRBV4-1 with TRBJ1-1; D gene unclear. Between the trimmed V and J ends, which lost 0 bases and 2 bases, there was a span of 7 bases. CDR1 and CDR2 (germline): MGHRA, YSYEKL. This CDR3 spans 14 amino acids. CDR3 protein: CASSQDRGNTEAFF. The DNA of the CDR3 is TGCGCCAGCAGCCAAGACCGCGGAAACACTGAAGCTTTCTTT.

This chain links TRBV6-2 or TRBV6-3 with TRBJ1-2; D remains unclear. The CDR3 sequence is 13 residues long. V was pared by 2 bases and J by 0 bases, with 4 bases between. Germline V gives CDR1 MNHEY, CDR2 SVGEGT. For the CDR3, the DNA is TGTGCCAGCAGTTACCCAGCTAACTATGGCTACACCTTC. This gives the protein CASSYPANYGYTF.

The rearrangement uses TRBV5-1 and TRBJ2-3; TRBD2 matches 11 bases. Per germline, CDR1 SGHRS and CDR2 YFSETQ. V shed 1 base, J shed 5 bases, and the junction held 3 bases outside the gene matches. CDR3 length equals 15 residues. The CDR3 DNA follows: TGCGCCAGCAGCTTGTCTAGCGGGAGGATAGATACGCAGTATTTT. This sequence encodes CASSLSSGRIDTQYF.